This T cell receptor beta chain was retrieved from a study of shared clonotypes between healthy human individuals. Findings and limits, study-wide: Naive subsets generally had larger estimated richness than memory subsets.

A note on this clone: Its matching antigen is unknown.

CDR1 is SGHTA, CDR2 FQGTGA, per germline. The CDR3 sequence is 14 residues long. V was cut by 5 bases and J by 9 bases, with 17 bases left in between. Assay execution proceeded at the deep level. Every subset's genomic DNA went evenly onto several immunoSEQ plates. Libraries were prepared by immunoSEQ multiplex PCR; TCRdb keeps only in-frame clonotypes and omits some of them. The sample has some 1,100,000 clones; about 80% are singletons. CD4+ cell separation produced CD45RA+ naive and CD45RA-negative memory subsets. The sample taken for sequencing was memory CD4+ T cells from PBMCs. Subset in this sample: CD45RA-negative fraction. This sequence was found in a man aged 18 to 35 in good health. Some clones in this sample may be carry-over from other donors' samples. V is TRBV7-3 and J is TRBJ2-1, with a tentative D call TRBD1 (6 bases). CDR3 in amino acids: CASSLGDWGPEQFF. DNA for the CDR3: TGTGCCAGCAGCCTTGGGGATTGGGGGCCTGAGCAGTTCTTC. Variable domain in full (rest from reference TRBV7-3 and TRBJ2-1): GAGVSQTPSNKVTEKGKYVELRCDPISGHTALYWYRQSLGQGPEFLIYFQGTGAADDSGLPNDRFFAVRPEGSVSTLKIQRTERGDSAVYLCASSLGDWGPEQFFGPGTRLTVL.